A selection of T cell receptor beta chains follows, all from one sample in a study of T cell changes during pregnancy in multiple sclerosis. Repertoires were generated with immunoSEQ multiplex PCR, while TCRdb's copy carries only in-frame clones and drops some. Among roughly 100,000 clones, 75% to 95% were seen once, and the ten largest hold about 3.1%. The sample here was peripheral blood, taken in the second trimester of pregnancy. The receptors were sampled from a female donor with multiple sclerosis, enrolled in a pregnancy study. Each CDR3 is given with its conserved first and last residue. The D gene is left open where the match is weak. Size is stated for part of the rows, as once, few or many counts, or as a class when the clone is expanded.

length	size	V	J	D	DNA	CDR3
15	.	TRBV6-1	TRBJ1-3	TRBD1	TGTGCCAGCAGTGAACGGACAGGGGAAGGAAACACCATATATTTT	CASSERTGEGNTIYF
13	.	TRBV29-1	TRBJ2-3	.	TGCAGCGTAGCAGGGGCTTTTACAGATACGCAGTATTTT	CSVAGAFTDTQYF
16	.	TRBV7-2	TRBJ2-3	.	TGTGCCAGCAGCTTGAGGCGGGGCTCAAGCACAGATACGCAGTATTTT	CASSLRRGSSTDTQYF
14	.	TRBV19	TRBJ2-3	.	TGTGCCAGTAGTGGCTGGGAGGCCCCAGATACGCAGTATTTT	CASSGWEAPDTQYF
14	.	TRBV6-5	TRBJ1-5	.	TGTGCCAGCAGGCTCGACCGGGGAAATCAGCCCCAGCATTTT	CASRLDRGNQPQHF
16	.	TRBV5-1	TRBJ2-1	.	TGCGCCAGCAGCCCTAGTTCTTGGGTCTCCTACAATGAGCAGTTCTTC	CASSPSSWVSYNEQFF
17	.	TRBV11-3	TRBJ2-1	TRBD2	TGTGCCAGCAGCTTAGATATCGGTCTAGCGGGAGGAGGTGAGCAGTTCTTC	CASSLDIGLAGGGEQFF
13	.	TRBV2	TRBJ2-1	TRBD2	TGTGCCAGCAGGACTAGCGGGAGGGATGAGCAGTTCTTC	CASRTSGRDEQFF
11	.	TRBV6-1	TRBJ1-3	.	TGTGCCACCCTTTTGGGAAACACCATATATTTT	CATLLGNTIYF
13	once	TRBV7-6	TRBJ2-5	.	TGTGCCAGCAGCTTAAAAGGAGGAGAGACCCAGTACTTC	CASSLKGGETQYF
15	.	TRBV29-1	TRBJ2-1	TRBD2	TGCAGCGTTGAGTGGCTAGCGGGAGGGGGCGGTGAGCAGTTCTTC	CSVEWLAGGGGEQFF
14	.	TRBV4-2	TRBJ2-7	.	TGTGCCAGCAGCCAAGTCGGGCAGGGTCGTGAGCAGTACTTC	CASSQVGQGREQYF
15	once	TRBV27	TRBJ2-1	.	TGTGCCAGCAGTCCCCAGGTCGGTATTTACAATGAGCAGTTCTTC	CASSPQVGIYNEQFF
15	.	TRBV4-3	TRBJ1-1	.	TGCGCCAGCAGCCAAGGGGTTGCAGGGTTTTCTGAAGCTTTCTTT	CASSQGVAGFSEAFF
11	.	TRBV20-1	TRBJ2-1	.	TGCAGCGCTAGGGCTGGCAATGAGCAGTTCTTC	CSARAGNEQFF
15	.	TRBV7-9	TRBJ2-2	.	TGTGCCAGCAGCATTAGCGGAGGGAGCACCGGGGAGCTGTTTTTT	CASSISGGSTGELFF
22	.	TRBV19	TRBJ2-1	TRBD2	TGTGCCAGTAGTATAGATTCCCGGGCTAGCGGGCCGTCACCCAGCTCCTACAATGAGCAGTTCTTC	CASSIDSRASGPSPSSYNEQFF
12	.	TRBV2	TRBJ2-7	.	TGTGCCAGCAGCCAGGGTGGTGACGAGCAGTACTTC	CASSQGGDEQYF
11	.	TRBV2	TRBJ2-7	.	TGTGCCAGCATGGGAGGCTACGAGCAGTACTTC	CASMGGYEQYF
15	.	TRBV7-9	TRBJ2-3	.	TGTGCCAGCAGCTTAGACCCGACTAGCACAGATACGCAGTATTTT	CASSLDPTSTDTQYF
13	.	TRBV18	TRBJ1-5	.	TGTGCCAGCTCACCAAAGAGTGATCAGCCCCAGCATTTT	CASSPKSDQPQHF
12	.	TRBV7-3	TRBJ2-1	.	TGTGCCAGCAGCCGGACACCGGATGAGCAGTTCTTC	CASSRTPDEQFF
13	.	TRBV7-2	TRBJ2-7	.	TGTGCCAGCAGCTTGCGAGGCTCCTACGAGCAGTACTTC	CASSLRGSYEQYF
14	.	TRBV6-6	TRBJ2-7	TRBD2	TGTGCCAGCAGTACCGGGACTAGCGTCCCCGAGCAGTACTTC	CASSTGTSVPEQYF
15	.	TRBV9	TRBJ2-3	TRBD2	TGTGCCAGCAGCGTAGCGGGAGGGCCGGCAGATACGCAGTATTTT	CASSVAGGPADTQYF
15	.	TRBV6-6	TRBJ1-1	.	TGTGCCAGCAGTTACATTAGGGAGGGGGAGACTGAAGCTTTCTTT	CASSYIREGETEAFF
13	.	TRBV13	TRBJ2-7	TRBD1	TGTGCCAGCAGCCCCAGGACAGGGTACGAGCAGTACTTC	CASSPRTGYEQYF
14	once	TRBV4-2	TRBJ2-3	.	TGTGCCAGCAGCCAAGAAGTTTTTCGGGATACGCAGTATTTT	CASSQEVFRDTQYF
15	.	TRBV7-2	TRBJ2-1	.	TGTGCCAGCAGCCAAGCGGCAGCCACCTACAATGAGCAGTTCTTC	CASSQAAATYNEQFF
12	.	TRBV6-5	TRBJ2-1	TRBD1	TGTGCCAGAGGGCCAGGGGGCGATGAGCAGTTCTTC	CARGPGGDEQFF
15	.	TRBV18	TRBJ2-1	.	TGTGCCAGCTCACCAGGGGGCAGCTCCTACAATGAGCAGTTCTTC	CASSPGGSSYNEQFF
15	.	TRBV28	TRBJ2-2	TRBD1	TGTGCCAGCAGCAAAACTCGACAGGGTGCCGGGGAGCTGTTTTTT	CASSKTRQGAGELFF
13	few	TRBV11-3	TRBJ1-1	.	TGTGCCAGCAGCTTTAAAGCGAACACTGAAGCTTTCTTT	CASSFKANTEAFF
17	.	TRBV5-6	TRBJ2-5	.	TGTGCCAGCAGCTTGTATTATGAGATTGGACTTCAAGAGACCCAGTACTTC	CASSLYYEIGLQETQYF
16	.	TRBV28	TRBJ2-1	TRBD1	TGTGCCAGCAGTGCGCTCCGGGACAGGGGGCGGCATGAGCAGTTCTTC	CASSALRDRGRHEQFF
16	once	TRBV5-6	TRBJ2-2	TRBD1	TGTGCCAGCAGCGTAGGGACAGGCTTTATCACCGGGGAGCTGTTTTTT	CASSVGTGFITGELFF
15	.	TRBV18	TRBJ2-7	TRBD2	TGTGCCAGCACCCCGACTAGCGGGAGAAACCACGAGCAGTACTTC	CASTPTSGRNHEQYF
16	.	TRBV19	TRBJ1-5	TRBD1	TGTGCCAGTAGTAACGACCCCGGGACAGGCAATCAGCCCCAGCATTTT	CASSNDPGTGNQPQHF
11	.	TRBV18	TRBJ2-5	.	TGTGCCAGTCAAGGGGTAGAGACCCAGTACTTC	CASQGVETQYF
15	.	TRBV2	TRBJ2-7	TRBD1	TGTGCCAGCAGTGTACAGGGGGGCCGGGTCGACGAGCAGTACTTC	CASSVQGGRVDEQYF
18	.	TRBV5-4	TRBJ2-1	.	TGTGCCAGCAGGTCCGGAATTTTGACACCTACCTCCTACAATGAGCAGTTCTTC	CASRSGILTPTSYNEQFF
10	few	TRBV9	TRBJ1-1	.	TGTGCCACCAGGAGCACTGAAGCTTTCTTT	CATRSTEAFF
13	.	TRBV11-2	TRBJ1-1	.	TGTGCCAGCAGCGCCGGGAGGAACACTGAAGCTTTCTTT	CASSAGRNTEAFF
18	.	TRBV27	TRBJ2-7	TRBD2	TGTGCCAGCAGAGGAGGACTAGTCTACGTGTTAAGCTCCTACGAGCAGTACTTC	CASRGGLVYVLSSYEQYF
14	.	TRBV29-1	TRBJ2-7	TRBD2	TGCAGCGTTGATAGCGGGAGGGCCAACTACGAGCAGTACTTC	CSVDSGRANYEQYF
13	.	TRBV6-5	TRBJ1-5	.	TGTGCCAGCTCCGACAGACGAAATCAGCCCCAGCATTTT	CASSDRRNQPQHF
15	.	TRBV9	TRBJ2-3	TRBD2	TGTGCCAGCAGCCCGACCGGGACTATCACAGATACGCAGTATTTT	CASSPTGTITDTQYF
17	once	TRBV6-1	TRBJ2-1	TRBD2	TGTGCCAGCAGTGAACCTGACTTAGCGGGATTCTACAATGAGCAGTTCTTC	CASSEPDLAGFYNEQFF
11	.	TRBV6-1	TRBJ2-7	.	TGTGCCACCGAACAGGTGTACGAGCAGTACTTC	CATEQVYEQYF
12	few	TRBV28	TRBJ1-1	TRBD1	TGTGCCAGCATTAAGGGGGCCAGGGAAGCTTTCTTT	CASIKGAREAFF
17	.	TRBV7-8	TRBJ2-7	TRBD2	TGTGCCAGCAGCTTGTGGACTAGCGGACCAATTCTGTACGAGCAGTACTTC	CASSLWTSGPILYEQYF
11	.	TRBV20-1	TRBJ2-1	TRBD2	TGCAGTGCCAGCAGACTAGCGGAGCAGTTCTTC	CSASRLAEQFF
14	.	TRBV5-1	TRBJ2-3	TRBD1	TGCGCCAGCAGCTTGAACAGGGGAGCAGATACGCAGTATTTT	CASSLNRGADTQYF
11	.	TRBV6-4	TRBJ2-1	.	TGTGCCAGCAGTGATAGAGGAGAGCAGTTCTTC	CASSDRGEQFF